Presented here are 18 T cell receptor beta chains from one specimen sequenced in a study. TCRdb called the 5' RACE reads again in MiXCR, with one record for every CDR3 protein. The data hold under 65,000 distinct CDR3 sequences, with around 20% observed a single time. Cells sorted as Tregs were CD4+, CD25+ and CD127-/low. Specimen: tumor-infiltrating Tregs sorted from the breast tumor. The receptors stem from a female donor with breast cancer.

Note on this clonotype: The conserved phenylalanine or tryptophan normally closing the CDR3 is absent here, so this likely arose from a read error. The rearrangement uses TRBV5-1 and TRBJ2-5; D possibly matches TRBD1 or TRBD2 (5 bases each). The CDR3 extends over 14 amino acids. Trimming pared 3 bases from V and 3 bases from J, leaving 12 bases between. CDR1 is SGHRS, CDR2 YFSETQ, per germline. CDR3 amino acids: CASSSPLGEETQYC. The CDR3 DNA follows: TGCGCCAGCAGCTCCCCCCTGGGGGAAGAGACCCAGTACTGC.

The genes are TRBV11-3 and TRBJ2-2, with 14 nucleotides matching TRBD2. Germline trimming cut 5 bases from V and 5 bases from J; bases unmatched to any gene: 7. CDR1 is SGHNT and CDR2 is YENEEA in the germline V gene. The CDR3 sequence is 17 residues long. In DNA form, the CDR3 reads TGTGCCAGCAGCCCCGGGACTAGCGGGAGAGGTACCGGGGAGCTGTTTTTT. This codes for CASSPGTSGRGTGELFF.

This chain connects TRBV29-1 to TRBJ2-7; 8 bases match TRBD1. J was trimmed by 1 base and V by 6 bases; bases with no gene match: 14. From germline, CDR1 is SQVTM and CDR2 ANQGSEA. This CDR3 has 16 residues. The chain's CDR3 is CSVSLGTGTGSYEQYF. Written as DNA, the CDR3 is TGCAGCGTCAGCCTAGGGACCGGGACAGGTTCCTACGAGCAGTACTTC.

This clonotype was counted between two and nine times. V and J are TRBV20-1 and TRBJ1-2; D gene ambiguous. Germline V gene lookup returns CDR1 DFQATT and CDR2 SNEGSKA (reference sequence). CDR3 size: 13 residues. V lost 8 bases, J lost 0 bases, and 13 bases lay in between. The chain's CDR3 is CSPPLPANYGYTF. DNA of the CDR3: TGCAGTCCCCCACTACCAGCTAACTATGGCTACACCTTC.

The chain links TRBV12-3 or TRBV12-4 to TRBJ2-7; D is uncertain. V lost 5 bases and J lost 2, with 10 bases in between. CDR3 length: 13 residues. The DNA of the CDR3 is TGTGCCAGCAGTCTTGCTAGAACCTACGAGCAGTACTTC. This codes for CASSLARTYEQYF.

On this clonotype itself: This CDR3 is missing its conserved last phenylalanine or tryptophan, likely due to a read error. The chain recombines TRBV5-1 with TRBJ2-7; TRBD2 matches at 8 bases. Looked up from germline, CDR1 is SGHRS and CDR2 is YFSETQ. The trim removed 2 bases at V and 0 bases at J, leaving 1 base unmatched. The CDR3 length is 14 residues. The CDR3 coding sequence is TGCGCCAGCAGCTTAAGCGGGAGCTCCTACGAGCAGTACCTC. Its translation is CASSLSGSSYEQYL.

In its sample, this clonotype was seen a few times. The CDR3 coding sequence is TGTGCCAGCAGTTTATCGGCCGGCTTAAATCTCAATGAGCAGTTCTTC. Residues: CASSLSAGLNLNEQFF. This chain uses TRBV28 with TRBJ2-1; D not certain. V lost 1 base to trimming and J lost 6 bases, with 16 bases between them. Germline-derived CDR1 and CDR2 are MDHEN and SYDVKM. The CDR3 totals 16 residues. Complete variable domain (other parts from reference TRBV28 and TRBJ2-1): DVKVTQSSRYLVKRTGEKVFLECVQDMDHENMFWYRQDPGLGLRLIYFSYDVKMKEKGDIPEGYSVSREKKERFSLILESASTNQTSMYLCASSLSAGLNLNEQFFGPGTRLTVL.

J is TRBJ1-1 and V is TRBV20-1; 9 bases fit TRBD1. With V trimmed by 2 bases and J by 2 bases, 9 bases remained unmatched. CDR1 and CDR2 (germline): DFQATT, SNEGSKA (reference sequence). This CDR3 region has 16 residues. CDR3 in amino acids: CSARRGQGSINTEAFF. The CDR3 nucleotides read TGCAGTGCTAGACGAGGACAGGGGTCTATTAACACTGAAGCTTTCTTT.

In its sample, this clonotype was seen a few times. The CDR3 here is CSARGDRGGEVFWEETQYF. The CDR3 nucleotides read TGCAGTGCTAGAGGAGACAGAGGGGGCGAAGTCTTTTGGGAAGAGACCCAGTACTTC. V and J are TRBV20-1 and TRBJ2-5; 7 positions match TRBD1. Germline V gene lookup returns CDR1 DFQATT and CDR2 SNEGSKA (reference sequence). The V and J ends lost 1 base and 3 bases, in that order; junction bases with no gene match: 20. This CDR3 is 19 amino acids long.

This clonotype was found a few times. The chain links TRBV11-2 to TRBJ1-1, with unresolved D. V lost 2 bases to trimming and J lost 1 base, with 5 bases between them. In germline, CDR1 is SGHAT, CDR2 FQNNGV. This CDR3 has 13 residues. In DNA, the CDR3 is TGTGCCAGCAGCTTAACAAGGAACACTGAAGCTTTCTTT. Translated, it gives CASSLTRNTEAFF.

This clonotype has ten or more counts. The V and J genes are TRBV15 and TRBJ2-2; D gene unclear. The CDR3 sequence is 15 residues long. The germline V and J ends were trimmed by 0 bases and 4 bases, with 9 bases remaining between them. The germline V gene has CDR1 LNHNV and CDR2 YYDKDF (reference sequence). As DNA, the CDR3 is TGTGCCACCAGCAGAGATCTAGTGATCACCGGGGAGCTGTTTTTT. Protein sequence: CATSRDLVITGELFF. Looking up the rest from reference TRBV15 and TRBJ2-2 gives the full variable domain: DAMVIQNPRYQVTQFGKPVTLSCSQTLNHNVMYWYQQKSSQAPKLLFHYYDKDFNNEADTPDNFQSRRPNTSFCFLDIRSPGLGDTAMYLCATSRDLVITGELFFGEGSRLTVL.

The chain links TRBV10-2 to TRBJ1-3, with a weak D call TRBD1 (5 bases). The CDR3 runs to 15 residues. In germline, CDR1 is WSHSY, CDR2 SAAADI. The V end lost 6 bases, the J end lost 1 base, and 13 bases lay between the germline ends. CDR3 nucleotides: TGCGCCAGCAGCGCCGAGGGGCTTTCTGGAAACACCATATATTTT. This codes for CASSAEGLSGNTIYF.

This clonotype was detected many times. V usage is TRBV20-1 and J usage is TRBJ1-1, with 9 bases matching TRBD1. The germline gives CDR1 DFQATT, CDR2 SNEGSKA (reference sequence). The CDR3 extends over 17 amino acids. V shed 2 bases, J shed 3 bases, and the junction held 13 bases outside the gene matches. In nucleotides, the CDR3 is TGCAGTGCTAGAAAGACAGGGGGTTGGACAACGGACACTGAAGCTTTCTTT. Its protein is CSARKTGGWTTDTEAFF.

This chain's CDR3 is CATSRDKGTSEQYF. The CDR3 DNA reads TGTGCCACCAGCAGAGATAAGGGGACAAGCGAGCAGTACTTC. The V gene is TRBV15, the J gene TRBJ2-7; possible D gene TRBD1, 6 bases. Germline lookup yields CDR1 LNHNV and CDR2 YYDKDF (reference sequence). The CDR3 spans 14 residues. V dropped 0 bases and J dropped 6 bases, with 12 bases sitting between them.

This clonotype appeared many times. The rearrangement uses TRBV4-1 and TRBJ2-5; D unclear. Germline V gives CDR1 MGHRA, CDR2 YSYEKL. CDR3 length: 16 residues. Trimming took off 3 bases at V and 1 base at J, with 15 bases between the two ends. This CDR3 reads CASSHLALGFQETQYF. CDR3 nucleotides: TGCGCCAGCAGCCATCTGGCCCTTGGATTCCAAGAGACCCAGTACTTC.

The sample holds a few counts of this clonotype. This chain links TRBV7-2 with TRBJ2-6, with a weak D call TRBD1 (6 bases). This CDR3 spans 15 amino acids. Germline loops: CDR1 SGHTA, CDR2 FQGNSA. The V end lost 1 base, the J end lost 2 bases, and 6 bases lay between the germline ends. The CDR3 bases are TGTGCCAGCAGCTTAGGGACAGCTGGGGCCAACGTCCTGACTTTC. Its translation is CASSLGTAGANVLTF.

This clonotype was detected a few times. The V and J genes are TRBV29-1 and TRBJ1-1; TRBD1 might be the D (5 bases). Trimming removed 4 bases from V and 4 bases from J, with 13 bases in between. CDR3 length: 13 amino acids. Looked up from germline, CDR1 is SQVTM and CDR2 is ANQGSEA. This CDR3 is CSVVRGPSTEAFF. The DNA of the CDR3 is TGCAGCGTTGTGCGGGGACCGAGCACTGAAGCTTTCTTT.

This clonotype was recorded at least ten times. The chain employs TRBV29-1 and TRBJ1-2; 9 bases are a match to TRBD1. V gave up 5 bases and J gave up 6 bases; unmatched junction bases: 4. Germline loops: CDR1 SQVTM, CDR2 ANQGSEA. The CDR3 runs to 12 residues. CDR3 bases: TGCAGCGTTCGACAGGGGGGTGATGGCTACACCTTC. This codes for CSVRQGGDGYTF.